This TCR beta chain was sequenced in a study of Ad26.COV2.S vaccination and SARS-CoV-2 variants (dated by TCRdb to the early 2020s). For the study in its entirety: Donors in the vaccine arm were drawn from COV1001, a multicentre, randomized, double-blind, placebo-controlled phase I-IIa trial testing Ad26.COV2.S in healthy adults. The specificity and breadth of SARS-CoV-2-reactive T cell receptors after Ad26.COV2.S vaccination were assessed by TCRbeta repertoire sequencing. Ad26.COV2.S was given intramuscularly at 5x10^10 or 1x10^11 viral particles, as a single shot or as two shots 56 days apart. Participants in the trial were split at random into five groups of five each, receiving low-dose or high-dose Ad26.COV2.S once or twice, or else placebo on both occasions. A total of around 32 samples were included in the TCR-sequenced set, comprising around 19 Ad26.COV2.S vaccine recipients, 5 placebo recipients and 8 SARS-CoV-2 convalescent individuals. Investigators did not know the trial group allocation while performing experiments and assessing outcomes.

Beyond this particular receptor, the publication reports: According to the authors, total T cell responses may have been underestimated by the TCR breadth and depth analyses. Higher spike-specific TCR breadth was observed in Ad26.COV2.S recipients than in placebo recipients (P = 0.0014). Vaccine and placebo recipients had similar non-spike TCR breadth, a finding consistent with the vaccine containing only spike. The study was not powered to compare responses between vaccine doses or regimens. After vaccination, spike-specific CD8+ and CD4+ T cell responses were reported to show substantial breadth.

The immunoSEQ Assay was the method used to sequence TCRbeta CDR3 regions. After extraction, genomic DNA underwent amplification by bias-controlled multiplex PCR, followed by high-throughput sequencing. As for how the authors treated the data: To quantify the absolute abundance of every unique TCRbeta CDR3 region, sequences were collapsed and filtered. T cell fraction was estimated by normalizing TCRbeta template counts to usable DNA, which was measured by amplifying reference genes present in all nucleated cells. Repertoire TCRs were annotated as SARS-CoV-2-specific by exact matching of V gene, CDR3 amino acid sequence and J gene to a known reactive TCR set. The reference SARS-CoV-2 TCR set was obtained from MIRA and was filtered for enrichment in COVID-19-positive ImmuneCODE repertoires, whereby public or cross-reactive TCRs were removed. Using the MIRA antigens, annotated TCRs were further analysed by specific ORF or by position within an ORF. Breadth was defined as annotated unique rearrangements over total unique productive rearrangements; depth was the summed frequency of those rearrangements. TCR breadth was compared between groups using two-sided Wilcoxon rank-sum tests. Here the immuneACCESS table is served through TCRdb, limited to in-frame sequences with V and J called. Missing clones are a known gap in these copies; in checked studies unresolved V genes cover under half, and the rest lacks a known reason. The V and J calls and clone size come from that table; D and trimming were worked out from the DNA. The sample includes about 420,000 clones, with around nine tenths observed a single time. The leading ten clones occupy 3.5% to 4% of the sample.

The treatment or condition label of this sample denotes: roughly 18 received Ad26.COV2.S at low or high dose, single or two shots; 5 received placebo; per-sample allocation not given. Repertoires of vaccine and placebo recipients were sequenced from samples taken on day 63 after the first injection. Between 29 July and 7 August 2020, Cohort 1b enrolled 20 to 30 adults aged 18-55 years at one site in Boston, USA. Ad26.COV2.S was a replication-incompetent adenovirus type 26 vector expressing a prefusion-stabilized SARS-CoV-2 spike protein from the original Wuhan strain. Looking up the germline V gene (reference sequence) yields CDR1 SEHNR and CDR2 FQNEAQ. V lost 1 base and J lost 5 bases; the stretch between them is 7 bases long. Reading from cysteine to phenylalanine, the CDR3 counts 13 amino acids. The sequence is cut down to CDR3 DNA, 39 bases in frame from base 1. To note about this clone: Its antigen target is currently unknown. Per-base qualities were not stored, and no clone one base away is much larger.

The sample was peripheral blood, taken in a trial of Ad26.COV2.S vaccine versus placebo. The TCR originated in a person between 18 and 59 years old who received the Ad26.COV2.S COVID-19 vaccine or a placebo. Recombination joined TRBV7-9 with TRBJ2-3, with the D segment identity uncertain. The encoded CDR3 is CASSLVMGDTQYF. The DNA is TGTGCCAGCAGCTTAGTAATGGGAGATACGCAGTATTTT.